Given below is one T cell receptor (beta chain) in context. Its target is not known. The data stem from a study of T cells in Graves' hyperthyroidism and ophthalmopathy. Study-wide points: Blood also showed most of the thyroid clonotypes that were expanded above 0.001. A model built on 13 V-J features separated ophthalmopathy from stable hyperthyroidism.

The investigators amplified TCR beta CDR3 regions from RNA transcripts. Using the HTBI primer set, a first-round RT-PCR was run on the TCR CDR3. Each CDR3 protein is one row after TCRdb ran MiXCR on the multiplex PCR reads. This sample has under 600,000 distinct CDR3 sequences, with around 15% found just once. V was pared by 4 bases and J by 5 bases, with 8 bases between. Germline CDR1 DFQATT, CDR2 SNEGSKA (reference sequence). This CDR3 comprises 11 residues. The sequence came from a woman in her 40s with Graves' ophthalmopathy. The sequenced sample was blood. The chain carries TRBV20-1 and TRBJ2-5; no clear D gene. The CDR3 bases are TGCAGTGCTAAGAACGGGGAGACCCAGTACTTC. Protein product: CSAKNGETQYF.